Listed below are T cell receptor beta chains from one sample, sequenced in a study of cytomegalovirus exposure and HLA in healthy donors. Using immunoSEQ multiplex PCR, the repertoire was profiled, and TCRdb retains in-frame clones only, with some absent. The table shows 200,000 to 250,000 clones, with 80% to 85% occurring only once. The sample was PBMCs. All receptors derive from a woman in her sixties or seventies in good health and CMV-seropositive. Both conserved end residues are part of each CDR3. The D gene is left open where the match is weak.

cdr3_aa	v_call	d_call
CASPGQGSHEQYF	TRBV5-1	TRBD1
CASSKVDSYNSPLHF	TRBV21-1	.
CASSSQSGLAISSTDTQYF	TRBV5-1	TRBD2
CASSQELAGVETQYF	TRBV4-1	TRBD2
CASSQGARGTDTQYF	TRBV27	TRBD1
CATREGETQYF	TRBV6-6	TRBD2
CASSLAGAAGNTIYF	TRBV5-1	.
CSAAGEGILETQYF	TRBV29-1	TRBD2
CSAQRGLVSNEQFF	TRBV29-1	TRBD2
CASSTGQGAGGEKLFF	TRBV9	TRBD1
CASSYLGVEAFF	TRBV6-6	.
CASSIVGTEDEQYF	TRBV19	TRBD1
CATSRSQGADTQYF	TRBV15	.
CASSLIVQETQYF	TRBV7-9	.
CASSLDRGLYNEQFF	TRBV5-6	TRBD1
CASSLADGGVEGYTF	TRBV7-9	.
CASSLQAGQPQHF	TRBV4-1	.
CASTQGGGQGYEQYF	TRBV2	TRBD1
CASSKSGGSSYEQYF	TRBV6-5	TRBD2
CASSPARRGTEAFF	TRBV6-1	.
CASSLEGIPDTQYF	TRBV5-1	.
CASSLLTGTDGYTF	TRBV5-1	TRBD1
CASNVGGQETQYF	TRBV5-1	.
CASSDRVHSYEQYF	TRBV28	TRBD1
CASSSGLAVQGYNEQFF	TRBV5-1	TRBD2
CASRESGRNTEAFF	TRBV25-1	.
CASSFGSGPNNEQFF	TRBV7-3	TRBD2
CASSLWSGRYSSYEQYF	TRBV7-9	TRBD2
CASTDGGREAGELFF	TRBV28	TRBD2
CAWNPIVGRKNTGELFF	TRBV30	.
CASSISPSGSHVEQFF	TRBV19	TRBD2
CASSDGDEQYF	TRBV10-1	.
CASSPGTSGRSVGETQYF	TRBV11-2	TRBD2
CASSLGANQPQHF	TRBV7-9	.
CASSPPPGKYNEKLFF	TRBV18	.
CASSPRGGAEEQYF	TRBV18	TRBD2
CASSFAYEQYF	TRBV6-5	.
CASSPQGGRSSYEQYF	TRBV7-2	TRBD2
CASSLAKLNVAGPSYEQYF	TRBV5-1	TRBD2
CATRQGSTDTQYF	TRBV6-5	TRBD1
CASSRLTSGSGVGEQYF	TRBV11-2	TRBD2
CASSVAGTGYEQYF	TRBV9	TRBD1
CASHPEQTLRYEQYF	TRBV6-6	.
CASSSSEQFF	TRBV6-1	.
CASTWGDSFNEQFF	TRBV4-1	.